The T cell receptor beta chain described here comes from a study of cytomegalovirus exposure and HLA in healthy donors. Produced via immunoSEQ multiplex PCR; TCRdb's table is partial and in-frame only. This sample has approximately 150,000 clones, with approximately 91% found just once. CDR1 is MNHEY and CDR2 is SMNVEV in the germline V gene (reference sequence). Trimming took 8 bases from V and 6 from J; bases not matched to a gene: 14. This CDR3 spans 15 amino acids. The chain employs TRBV27 and TRBJ2-7; 9 nucleotides line up with TRBD1. What was sequenced was PBMCs. This clonotype was sampled from a man between 18 and 29 years old in good health and CMV-seronegative. The CDR3 region has the DNA TGTGCCAGCTCCTTCGGACAGGGGCCTCGATTCGAGCAGTACTTC. Protein product: CASSFGQGPRFEQYF.